This is a list of T cell receptor beta chains from one sample in a study of blood T cell repertoires in COVID-19. TCRdb's copy holds only in-frame clones and misses some; the assay was immunoSEQ multiplex PCR. This table holds around 100,000 clones, less than 90% found once. The specimen was peripheral blood. The receptors come from a human donor in a cohort sampled during active COVID-19. Each CDR3 is given with its conserved first and last residue. Each record gives: V gene, J gene, clone size, D gene, CDR3 DNA, CDR3 protein. A D gene is named only where the DNA matches it firmly. Not every row has a clone size; where given, it reads once, few, many or a size class.

TRBV12-3/TRBV12-4,TRBJ1-5,NA,NA,TGTGCCAGCAGTTTTGGGCACATGCCCTCGAATTTT,CASSFGHMPSNF
TRBV19,TRBJ1-6,NA,TRBD1,TGTGCCAGTAGTTCGAAGAACAGGGGATTCGATTCACCCCTCCACTTT,CASSSKNRGFDSPLHF
TRBV9,TRBJ2-1,NA,NA,TGTGCCAGCAGCGTAGATCGTCACAATGAGCAGTTCTTC,CASSVDRHNEQFF
TRBV7-9,TRBJ1-1,NA,NA,TGTGCCAGCAGCTTACTATACACTGAAGCTTTCTTT,CASSLLYTEAFF
TRBV19,TRBJ2-3,NA,NA,TGTGCCAGTAGTATAGCTATTTCCACAGATACGCAGTATTTT,CASSIAISTDTQYF
TRBV15,TRBJ2-7,NA,TRBD1,TGTGCCACCAGCGGAGGGACAGGGGGCTACGAGCAGTACTTC,CATSGGTGGYEQYF
TRBV28,TRBJ1-6,NA,TRBD1,TGTGCCAGCAGTCCGATCGGACAGGGTGGCAATTCACCCCTCCACTTT,CASSPIGQGGNSPLHF
TRBV27,TRBJ2-5,NA,NA,TGTGCCAGCAGTCGACAGTTTACCTTCGGGCTCCGGGAGACCCAGTACTTC,CASSRQFTFGLRETQYF
TRBV7-3,TRBJ2-2,once,NA,TGTGCCAGCAGCTTAATCCCGACTAGGGCCCCCCGACCCGGGGAGCTGTTTTTT,CASSLIPTRAPRPGELFF
TRBV10-3,TRBJ2-1,NA,TRBD1,TGTGCCATCTCGAGGACAGGGGGTTCCGGCAATGAGCAGTTCTTC,CAISRTGGSGNEQFF
TRBV28,TRBJ2-3,NA,TRBD2,TGTGCCAGCAGCTATTGGGGGGGGAGCACAGATACGCAGTATTTT,CASSYWGGSTDTQYF
TRBV13,TRBJ2-7,few,NA,TGTGCCAGCAGCTTAAAGGGGAACGAGCAGTACTTC,CASSLKGNEQYF
TRBV27,TRBJ2-7,NA,TRBD2,TGTGCCAGCAGTTTTTCGTCTAGCGGGAGGTCGCGGGAGCAGTACTTC,CASSFSSSGRSREQYF
TRBV5-1,TRBJ2-2,NA,TRBD1,TGCGCCAGCAGACAGGGGGACGGGGAGCTGTTTTTT,CASRQGDGELFF
TRBV19,TRBJ2-5,NA,TRBD2,TGTGCCAGTAGTCCAGGGACTAGCGGGGTGGAGACCCAGTACTTC,CASSPGTSGVETQYF
TRBV11-2,TRBJ2-7,few,TRBD2,TGTGCCAGCGGTTTAGCGGGAGTGCAGCAGTACTTC,CASGLAGVQQYF
TRBV24-1,TRBJ1-1,NA,NA,TGTGCCACCAGTGATGGAGGGCTCGAAGCTTTCTTT,CATSDGGLEAFF